What follows are 23 T cell receptor beta chains derived from one specimen sequenced in a study of T cell responses to AZD1222 COVID-19 vaccine. The protocol was immunoSEQ multiplex PCR, while the TCRdb copy is restricted to in-frame clones and leaves out a portion. The data contain 150,000 to 200,000 clones, roughly 90% of them singletons. This material consisted of peripheral blood, taken 28 days after the second AZD1222 dose. These receptors originate from an adult who received the AZD1222 COVID-19 vaccine.

About this clone itself: The junction and the germline gene differ at one end; a read error may be behind it. This chain links TRBV5-1 with TRBJ2-7; D is perhaps TRBD1 (8 bases). Germline V gene sequence: CDR1 SGHRS, CDR2 YFSETQ. CDR3 size: 18 residues. In DNA form, the CDR3 reads TGCGCCAGCAACTTGTCTCCCTACAGGGGGGGGAGCTCCTACGAGCAGTACTTC. This encodes CASNLSPYRGGSSYEQYF.

The chain combines TRBV7-2 with TRBJ2-5; 13 bases align to TRBD2. The CDR3 is 17 residues long. Losses at the gene ends were 5 bases for V and 5 bases for J; bases not matched to a gene: 11. Germline loops: CDR1 SGHTA, CDR2 FQGNSA. The DNA for the CDR3 is TGTGCCAGCAGCCCACAAAGGACTAGCGGGGGCTGGGAGACCCAGTACTTC. It yields the protein CASSPQRTSGGWETQYF.

This clone came up once. The chain combines TRBV18 with TRBJ1-4; D is ambiguous. V was trimmed by 3 bases and J by 0 bases, leaving 5 bases between them. The CDR3 runs to 14 residues. The V gene's germline CDR1 is KGHSH and CDR2 LQKENI. The CDR3 is CASSPSPTNEKLFF. CDR3 DNA sequence: TGTGCCAGCTCACCTTCCCCAACTAATGAAAAACTGTTTTTT.

This chain joins TRBV27 and TRBJ2-7; tentatively, D is TRBD2 (6 bases). The germline V gene has CDR1 MNHEY and CDR2 SMNVEV (reference sequence). V was pared by 5 bases and J by 3 bases, with 17 bases between. The length of the CDR3 is 15 residues. CDR3 sequence (DNA): TGTGCCAGCAGTCCCGCCGCTAGCGTTCTCTACGAGCAGTACTTC. It encodes CASSPAASVLYEQYF.

CDR3 nucleotides: TGCGCCAGCAGCCAAGAAGCTAGCGGGAGGGGAGAGACCCAGTACTTC. It codes for CASSQEASGRGETQYF. The V gene is TRBV4-1, the J gene TRBJ2-5, with 12 nucleotides matching TRBD2. This CDR3 is 16 amino acids long. After removal of 0 bases from V and 4 bases from J, the junction contained 3 bases not matched to a gene. Germline loops: CDR1 MGHRA, CDR2 YSYEKL.

V usage is TRBV19 and J usage is TRBJ1-6; D call uncertain. Germline-derived CDR1 and CDR2 are LNHDA and SQIVND (reference sequence). The V and J ends lost 3 bases and 10 bases respectively, with 7 bases between them. The CDR3 extends over 12 amino acids. The DNA of the CDR3 is TGTGCCAGTAGTATGTCAAAGTCACCCCTCCACTTT. It translates to CASSMSKSPLHF.

The chain joins TRBV25-1 to TRBJ2-3; D may be TRBD1 or TRBD2 (5 bases each). Germline values: CDR1 MGHDK, CDR2 SYGVNS. With 4 bases removed from V and 3 bases from J, the gap between germline ends came to 14 bases. This CDR3 spans 15 amino acids. The CDR3 region has the DNA TGTGCCAGCAGTGGGGACGGAACAGCAACAGATACGCAGTATTTT. Amino acid sequence: CASSGDGTATDTQYF.

The chain couples TRBV29-1 to TRBJ2-7; TRBD2 aligns across 7 bases. Germline V gene lookup returns CDR1 SQVTM and CDR2 ANQGSEA. V shed 1 base and J 0 bases; nucleotides not matched to a gene: 0. CDR3 size: 13 residues. CDR3 sequence (DNA): TGCAGCGTTGAAGGGGGGGGCTCCTACGAGCAGTACTTC. It specifies CSVEGGGSYEQYF.

The rearrangement joins TRBV3-1 (or the pseudogene TRBV3-2) to TRBJ1-4; 10 nucleotides align to TRBD1. Unmatched junction bases numbered 3, after V lost 1 base and J lost 7 bases. This CDR3 contains 15 residues. The germline V gene has CDR1 LGHDT and CDR2 YNNKEL (reference sequence). The CDR3 loop is CASSQGQGAREKLFF. DNA for the CDR3: TGTGCCAGCAGCCAAGGACAGGGGGCGCGTGAAAAACTGTTTTTT.

A remark on this clone: Other nucleotide sequences from this sample produce the same CDR3. J is TRBJ2-7 and V is TRBV3-1 (or the pseudogene TRBV3-2); D gene uncertain. Per the germline V gene, CDR1 is LGHDT and CDR2 is YNNKEL (reference sequence). V gave up 0 bases and J gave up 0 bases, with 6 bases separating them. CDR3 size: 14 residues. The CDR3 sequence is CASSQDRSSYEQYF. DNA for the CDR3: TGTGCCAGCAGCCAAGACCGGAGCTCCTACGAGCAGTACTTC.

As for this clone: One end of the junction is discordant with germline, which a read error may explain. V usage is TRBV20-1 and J usage is TRBJ1-5; unclear D gene. This CDR3 has 13 residues. Germline CDR1 and CDR2: DFQATT and SNEGSKA (reference sequence). The CDR3 sequence is CSASWRENQPQHF. CDR3 sequence (DNA): TGCAGCGCTAGTTGGAGGGAGAATCAGCCCCAGCATTTT.

The chain recombines TRBV27 with TRBJ2-2; 9 nucleotides line up with TRBD1. J gave up 4 bases and V 1 base, and 4 bases lay outside the gene matches. Germline lookup yields CDR1 MNHEY and CDR2 SMNVEV (reference sequence). The CDR3 sequence is 16 residues long. The CDR3 region has the DNA TGTGCCAGCAGTTTATGGGACAGGGATCTCACCGGGGAGCTGTTTTTT. Protein sequence: CASSLWDRDLTGELFF.

This clone was picked up one time. The V and J genes are TRBV7-9 and TRBJ2-2, with 11 bases fitting TRBD1. The germline CDR1 and CDR2 sequences are SEHNR and FQNEAQ (reference sequence). V dropped 3 bases and J dropped 6; count of bases not matched to a gene: 0. The CDR3 is 14 residues long. CDR3 bases: TGTGCCAGCAGCTTGGGACAGGGGGCCGGGGAGCTGTTTTTT. Residues: CASSLGQGAGELFF.

The chain links TRBV9 to TRBJ1-2, with D maybe TRBD1 (6 bases). The germline gives CDR1 SGDLS, CDR2 YYNGEE. The CDR3 has 16 residues. The V and J ends lost 3 bases and 8 bases respectively, with 23 bases between them. CDR3 DNA sequence: TGTGCCAGCAGCGGGGGAATTCTACGAGGGGGAGACGGCTACACCTTC. It codes for CASSGGILRGGDGYTF. Looking up the rest from reference TRBV9 and TRBJ1-2 gives the full variable domain: DSGVTQTPKHLITATGQRVTLRCSPRSGDLSVYWYQQSLDQGLQFLIQYYNGEERAKGNILERFSAQQFPDLHSELNLSSLELGDSALYFCASSGGILRGGDGYTFGSGTRLTVV.

The chain is built from TRBV4-1 and TRBJ1-6; perhaps TRBD1 as D (6 bases). V lost 2 bases to trimming and J lost 9 bases, with 11 bases between them. Per the germline V gene, CDR1 is MGHRA and CDR2 is YSYEKL. This CDR3 is 14 amino acids long. The CDR3 reads CASSQLGAFSPLHF. CDR3 nucleotides: TGCGCCAGCAGCCAACTGGGGGCTTTTTCACCCCTCCACTTT.

CDR3 nucleotides: TGTGCCAGCTCCGAGGGCACACAAAACTCCTACGAGCAGTACTTC. Protein sequence: CASSEGTQNSYEQYF. The chain employs TRBV27 and TRBJ2-7; weak D call: TRBD2 (5 bases). Trimming stripped 8 bases from V and 0 bases from J, with 17 bases between. Germline values: CDR1 MNHEY, CDR2 SMNVEV (reference sequence). The CDR3 loop spans 15 amino acids.

This chain connects TRBV7-8 to TRBJ1-5; D might be TRBD1 (6 bases). The CDR3 extends over 16 amino acids. V was pared by 2 bases and J by 3 bases, with 14 bases between. In germline, CDR1 is SGHVS, CDR2 FQNEAQ. The CDR3 nucleotides are TGTGCCAGCAGCTTATTTGGGGGGGCAACCAATCAGCCCCAGCATTTT. This encodes CASSLFGGATNQPQHF.

The chain combines TRBV7-2 with TRBJ2-2; maybe TRBD2 (6 bases). Trimming removed 5 bases at V and 2 bases at J, with 15 bases between. CDR1 is SGHTA, CDR2 FQGNSA, per germline. CDR3 length: 16 amino acids. The CDR3 nucleotides are TGTGCCAGCAGCGCTTTTTGGGGGGTCAACACCGGGGAGCTGTTTTTT. Translation gives CASSAFWGVNTGELFF.

The J gene is TRBJ2-7, the V gene TRBV27; maybe TRBD1 (5 bases). The CDR3 covers 13 residues. Trimming shortened V by 6 bases and J by 4 bases, and 13 bases separated the two germline ends. Germline V gives CDR1 MNHEY, CDR2 SMNVEV (reference sequence). As DNA, the CDR3 is TGTGCCAGCAGGGGGCGACTGAGATACGAGCAGTACTTC. Amino acid sequence: CASRGRLRYEQYF.

CDR3: CASRVRGIPTYYGYTF. CDR3 bases: TGTGCCAGCAGAGTTCGGGGGATCCCGACTTACTATGGCTACACCTTC. The rearrangement links TRBV5-6 to TRBJ1-2; the D gene is possibly TRBD1 (5 bases). The CDR3 length is 16 residues. The germline V and J ends were trimmed by 5 bases and 3 bases, with 20 bases remaining between them. From germline, CDR1 is SGHDT and CDR2 YYEEEE.

The chain has TRBV28 and TRBJ1-2; D is unclear. Trimming left V 2 bases short and J 0 bases short, with 10 bases between. The CDR3 sequence is 15 residues long. From germline, CDR1 is MDHEN and CDR2 SYDVKM. For the CDR3, the DNA is TGTGCCAGCAGTTTAGGGCTCCACGCTAACTATGGCTACACCTTC. Residues: CASSLGLHANYGYTF.

The rearrangement links TRBV18 to TRBJ1-1; 9 bases agree with TRBD1. The CDR3 is 13 residues long. After removal of 3 bases from V and 6 bases from J, the junction contained 2 bases not matched to a gene. Germline CDR1 KGHSH, CDR2 LQKENI. CDR3 nucleotides: TGTGCCAGCTCACCTAGGACAGGGGCTGAAGCTTTCTTT. This gives the protein CASSPRTGAEAFF.

CDR3 DNA sequence: TGTGCCAGCAGCCTGACAGGGGGCACTCAGCCCCAGCATTTT. Protein product: CASSLTGGTQPQHF. The chain joins TRBV7-9 to TRBJ1-5; 10 nucleotides align to TRBD1. CDR3 size: 14 residues. After removal of 5 bases from V and 6 bases from J, the junction contained 4 bases not matched to a gene. CDR1 is SEHNR, CDR2 FQNEAQ, per germline (reference sequence).